The present T cell receptor (beta chain) was sequenced within a study of tumor-infiltrating lymphocytes in oesophageal squamous cell carcinoma. Trimming stripped 8 bases from V and 5 bases from J, with 6 bases between. CDR3 length equals 10 residues. Per the germline V gene, CDR1 is KGHSH and CDR2 is LQKENI. Each CDR3 protein gets one entry after TCRdb re-called the PCR reads with MiXCR. Of about 21,000 distinct CDR3 sequences listed, more than 30% are singletons. This clonotype was picked up many times. The source material was esophageal tumor tissue. V gene TRBV18 combines with J gene TRBJ2-5; a possible D gene is TRBD1 (5 bases). The clonotype comes from a male donor with esophageal squamous cell carcinoma. The chain's CDR3 is CASAGETQYF. CDR3 DNA: TGTGCCAGCGCAGGGGAGACCCAGTACTTC.